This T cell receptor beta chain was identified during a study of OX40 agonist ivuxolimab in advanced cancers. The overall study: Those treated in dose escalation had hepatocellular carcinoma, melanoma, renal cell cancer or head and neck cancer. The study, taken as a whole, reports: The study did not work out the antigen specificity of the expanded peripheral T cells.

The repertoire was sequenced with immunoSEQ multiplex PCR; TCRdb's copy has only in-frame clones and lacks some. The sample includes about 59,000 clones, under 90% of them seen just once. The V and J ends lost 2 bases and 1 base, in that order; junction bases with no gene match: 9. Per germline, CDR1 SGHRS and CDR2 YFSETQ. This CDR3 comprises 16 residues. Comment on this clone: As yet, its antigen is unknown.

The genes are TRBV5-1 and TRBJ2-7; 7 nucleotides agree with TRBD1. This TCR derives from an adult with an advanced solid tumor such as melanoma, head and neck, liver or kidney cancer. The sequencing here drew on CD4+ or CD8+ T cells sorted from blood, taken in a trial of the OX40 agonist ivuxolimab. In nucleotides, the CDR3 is TGCGCCAGCAGCTTAGGGCACACAGGGGATTCCTACGAGCAGTACTTC. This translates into CASSLGHTGDSYEQYF. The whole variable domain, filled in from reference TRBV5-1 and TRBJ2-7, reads KAGVTQTPRYLIKTRGQQVTLSCSPISGHRSVSWYQQTPGQGLQFLFEYFSETQRNKGNFPGRFSGRQFSNSRSEMNVSTLELGDSALYLCASSLGHTGDSYEQYFGPGTRLTVT.